The 8 T cell receptor beta chains reported below all come from one sample, sequenced in a study of blood T cell repertoires in COVID-19. Clones were read by immunoSEQ multiplex PCR, and TCRdb kept only the in-frame ones, dropping some. The table has 250,000 to 350,000 clones, around 83% seen once. Sequenced material: peripheral blood. The receptor source for this set is a woman aged 45-59 years with acute or convalescent COVID-19.

The V gene is TRBV6-4, the J gene TRBJ2-3; D is perhaps TRBD2 (8 bases). The CDR3 covers 17 residues. Trimming stripped 6 bases from V and 1 base from J, with 20 bases between. From germline, CDR1 is MRHNA and CDR2 SNTAGT. As DNA, the CDR3 is TGTGCCAGCAGCCTCCAGGGGGGAGCGGGGGGCACAGATACGCAGTATTTT. This sequence encodes CASSLQGGAGGTDTQYF.

This sequence joins TRBV7-2 and TRBJ2-3, with TRBD1 matching 8 bases. Germline V gene lookup returns CDR1 SGHTA and CDR2 FQGNSA. This CDR3 spans 14 amino acids. V shed 3 bases and J 4 bases; nucleotides not matched to a gene: 3. The CDR3 protein is CASSFGQGADTQYF. The CDR3 bases are TGTGCCAGCAGCTTCGGACAGGGCGCAGATACGCAGTATTTT.

This clone appeared a single time. J is TRBJ2-7 and V is TRBV7-2, with D possibly matching TRBD2 (5 bases). Germline V gene data show CDR1 as SGHTA and CDR2 as FQGNSA. There are 17 residues in the CDR3. V was trimmed by 0 bases and J by 2 bases, leaving 17 bases between them. CDR3: CASSLALDGEAPYEQYF. As DNA, the CDR3 is TGTGCCAGCAGCTTAGCGTTGGACGGGGAAGCACCCTACGAGCAGTACTTC. Looking up the rest from reference TRBV7-2 and TRBJ2-7 gives the full variable domain: GAGVSQSPSNKVTEKGKDVELRCDPISGHTALYWYRQSLGQGLEFLIYFQGNSAPDKSGLPSDRFSAERTGGSVSTLTIQRTQQEDSAVYLCASSLALDGEAPYEQYFGPGTRLTVT.

This clone was counted between two and nine times. The chain couples TRBV7-9 to TRBJ2-5; D is ambiguous. Trimming pared 1 base from V and 1 base from J, leaving 7 bases between. CDR3 length equals 14 residues. From germline, CDR1 is SEHNR and CDR2 FQNEAQ (reference sequence). The CDR3 sequence: CASSLEQFQETQYF. In DNA form, the CDR3 reads TGTGCCAGCAGCTTAGAACAGTTCCAAGAGACCCAGTACTTC. Supplemented by reference TRBV7-9 and TRBJ2-5, the full variable domain reads DTGVSQNPRHKITKRGQNVTFRCDPISEHNRLYWYRQTLGQGPEFLTYFQNEAQLEKSRLLSDRFSAERPKGSFSTLEIQRTEQGDSAMYLCASSLEQFQETQYFGPGTRLLVL.

The chain couples TRBV7-2 to TRBJ2-3; D is perhaps TRBD2 (5 bases). The CDR3 extends over 15 amino acids. Trimming stripped 0 bases from V and 4 bases from J, with 11 bases between. The germline gives CDR1 SGHTA, CDR2 FQGNSA. The CDR3 region has the DNA TGTGCCAGCAGCTTAGCGTCTAGCTCGGCAGATACGCAGTATTTT. Its translation: CASSLASSSADTQYF.

V usage is TRBV12-3 or TRBV12-4 and J usage is TRBJ2-2; D perhaps matches TRBD2 (6 bases). The CDR3 runs 13 residues. V gave up 7 bases and J gave up 7 bases, with 13 bases separating them. For the CDR3, the DNA is TGTGCCAGCACCCGACTAGATCGCGGGGAGCTGTTTTTT. Translated, it gives CASTRLDRGELFF.

As regards this clone: Because the CDR3 is missing its conserved closing phenylalanine or tryptophan, this is likely a read error. The DNA is left out, because the CDR3 cannot be placed on it with certainty; the CDR3 is given as TCRdb lists it. This sequence joins TRBV7-2 and TRBJ2-7; the table names TRBD2, a call not compared with the DNA. The germline V gene encodes CDR1 SGHTA and CDR2 FQGNSA. The CDR3 region is 15 residues in length, termini included. CDR3 sequence reads: CASSFIAGGGVPPLL.

This clone was detected a few times. The J gene is TRBJ1-3, the V gene TRBV7-2, with D hard to call. Trimming took 1 base from V and 4 from J, leaving 14 bases between them. CDR3 size: 16 residues. Germline V CDR1 and CDR2: SGHTA, FQGNSA. The CDR3 loop is CASSLGQLNSGNTIYF. In nucleotides, the CDR3 is TGTGCCAGCAGCTTAGGACAACTCAATTCCGGAAACACCATATATTTT. The whole variable domain, filled in from reference TRBV7-2 and TRBJ1-3, reads GAGVSQSPSNKVTEKGKDVELRCDPISGHTALYWYRQSLGQGLEFLIYFQGNSAPDKSGLPSDRFSAERTGGSVSTLTIQRTQQEDSAVYLCASSLGQLNSGNTIYFGEGSWLTVV.